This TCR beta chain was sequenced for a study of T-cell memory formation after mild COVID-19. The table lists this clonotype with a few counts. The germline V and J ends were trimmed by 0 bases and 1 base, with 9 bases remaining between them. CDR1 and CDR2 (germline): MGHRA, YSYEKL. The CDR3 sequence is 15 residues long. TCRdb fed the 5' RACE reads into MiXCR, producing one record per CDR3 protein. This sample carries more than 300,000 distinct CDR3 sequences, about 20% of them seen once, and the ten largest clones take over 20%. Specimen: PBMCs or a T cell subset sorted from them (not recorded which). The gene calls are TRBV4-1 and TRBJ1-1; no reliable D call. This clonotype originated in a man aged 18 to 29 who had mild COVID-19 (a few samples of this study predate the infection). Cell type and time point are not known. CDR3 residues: CASSQDRAQNTEAFF. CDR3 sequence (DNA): TGCGCCAGCAGCCAAGATCGTGCACAGAACACTGAAGCTTTCTTT.